This is a list of T cell receptor beta chains from one sample in a study of regulatory T cells in long-lasting Graves disease. TCRdb re-derived calls from the multiplex PCR reads in MiXCR, one entry per CDR3 protein. The sample holds roughly 500,000 distinct CDR3 sequences, under 25% seen once. The specimen comprised peripheral blood mononuclear cells (PBMCs), sampled when the disease was refractory, from a patient treated with antithyroid drugs. These TCRs come from a female donor with Graves disease. Each CDR3 is given with its conserved first and last residue. The D gene is left open where the match is weak. Part of the rows lack a size; the others show once, few, many or a class for expanded clones.

clone_size: many
j_call: TRBJ2-1
d_call: TRBD2
v_call: TRBV2
cdr3_aa: CASNSGRHWDEQFF
cdr3_nt: TGTGCCAGCAATTCCGGGAGGCATTGGGATGAGCAGTTCTTC

clone_size: many
j_call: TRBJ2-7
d_call: TRBD1
v_call: TRBV5-1
cdr3_aa: CASSLGQGGPYEQYF
cdr3_nt: TGCGCCAGCAGCTTGGGACAGGGTGGTCCCTACGAGCAGTACTTC

clone_size: few
j_call: TRBJ1-5
d_call: .
v_call: TRBV6-1
cdr3_aa: CASGGGPWPQHF
cdr3_nt: TGTGCCAGCGGGGGGGGTCCTTGGCCCCAGCATTTT

clone_size: .
j_call: TRBJ2-7
d_call: TRBD1
v_call: TRBV28
cdr3_aa: CASSPPKGQGGEQYF
cdr3_nt: TGTGCCAGCAGTCCCCCGAAGGGACAGGGAGGCGAGCAGTACTTC

clone_size: .
j_call: TRBJ1-2
d_call: .
v_call: TRBV27
cdr3_aa: CASSFRRGYGYTF
cdr3_nt: TGTGCCAGCAGTTTCCGCAGGGGCTATGGCTACACCTTC

clone_size: many
j_call: TRBJ1-2
d_call: .
v_call: TRBV18
cdr3_aa: CASSPKETRGYTF
cdr3_nt: TGTGCCAGCTCACCGAAAGAAACGAGGGGCTACACCTTC

clone_size: .
j_call: TRBJ1-2
d_call: .
v_call: TRBV6-5
cdr3_aa: CASSYSEQMNGYTF
cdr3_nt: TGTGCCAGCAGTTACTCTGAGCAGATGAATGGCTACACCTTC

clone_size: .
j_call: TRBJ1-1
d_call: .
v_call: TRBV19
cdr3_aa: CASSTFFLLNTEAFF
cdr3_nt: TGTGCCAGTAGTACCTTCTTTCTGTTGAACACTGAAGCTTTCTTT

clone_size: few
j_call: TRBJ2-7
d_call: TRBD1
v_call: TRBV7-3
cdr3_aa: CASSLGTGITYEQYF
cdr3_nt: TGTGCCAGCAGCTTGGGGACAGGGATAACCTACGAGCAGTACTTC

clone_size: .
j_call: TRBJ2-7
d_call: .
v_call: TRBV29-1
cdr3_aa: CSVEDDRDLPYEQYF
cdr3_nt: TGCAGCGTTGAAGATGACAGAGACCTTCCTTACGAGCAGTACTTC

clone_size: many
j_call: TRBJ2-5
d_call: TRBD2
v_call: TRBV12-3/TRBV12-4
cdr3_aa: CASSLVASGRGETQYF
cdr3_nt: TGTGCCAGCAGTTTAGTGGCTAGCGGGAGAGGTGAGACCCAGTACTTC

clone_size: .
j_call: TRBJ2-7
d_call: .
v_call: TRBV19
cdr3_aa: CASSHAEGSYEQYF
cdr3_nt: TGTGCCAGTAGTCACGCCGAGGGCAGTTACGAGCAGTACTTC

clone_size: many
j_call: TRBJ1-2
d_call: .
v_call: TRBV30
cdr3_aa: CAWSPRGSYGYTF
cdr3_nt: TGTGCCTGGAGTCCCAGGGGAAGCTATGGCTACACCTTC

clone_size: many
j_call: TRBJ2-5
d_call: TRBD2
v_call: TRBV28
cdr3_aa: CASSLLTSGYQETQYF
cdr3_nt: TGTGCCAGCAGTTTACTGACTAGCGGGTACCAAGAGACCCAGTACTTC

clone_size: many
j_call: TRBJ2-2
d_call: .
v_call: TRBV30
cdr3_aa: CAWSVRRQHPGELFF
cdr3_nt: TGTGCCTGGAGTGTACGACGTCAGCATCCCGGGGAGCTGTTTTTT

clone_size: few
j_call: TRBJ2-7
d_call: .
v_call: TRBV29-1
cdr3_aa: CSASGSYYEQYF
cdr3_nt: TGCAGCGCCTCGGGTTCTTACTACGAGCAGTACTTC

clone_size: many
j_call: TRBJ1-1
d_call: .
v_call: TRBV29-1
cdr3_aa: CSVAGQTRDTEAFF
cdr3_nt: TGCAGCGTCGCCGGACAGACAAGGGACACTGAAGCTTTCTTT

clone_size: many
j_call: TRBJ2-5
d_call: .
v_call: TRBV7-8
cdr3_aa: CASSLDGVISETQYF
cdr3_nt: TGTGCCAGCAGCTTAGATGGGGTCATTTCAGAGACCCAGTACTTC

clone_size: many
j_call: TRBJ1-5
d_call: .
v_call: TRBV7-6
cdr3_aa: CASSPFSNQPQHF
cdr3_nt: TGTGCCAGCAGCCCTTTCAGTAATCAGCCCCAGCATTTT

clone_size: many
j_call: TRBJ2-7
d_call: TRBD1
v_call: TRBV6-1
cdr3_aa: CASSTSGTAYSYEQYF
cdr3_nt: TGTGCCAGCAGTACCTCTGGGACAGCGTACTCCTACGAGCAGTACTTC

clone_size: many
j_call: TRBJ1-1
d_call: .
v_call: TRBV6-2/TRBV6-3
cdr3_aa: CASSYSRQDLNTEAFF
cdr3_nt: TGTGCCAGCAGTTACTCGAGACAAGACCTGAACACTGAAGCTTTCTTT

clone_size: .
j_call: TRBJ2-7
d_call: TRBD1
v_call: TRBV5-1
cdr3_aa: CASSFLTGGSYEQYF
cdr3_nt: TGCGCCAGCAGCTTTCTGACAGGGGGATCCTACGAGCAGTACTTC

clone_size: many
j_call: TRBJ2-5
d_call: .
v_call: TRBV18
cdr3_aa: CASSLKQGEGETQYF
cdr3_nt: TGTGCCAGCTCGCTGAAACAGGGAGAGGGAGAGACCCAGTACTTC